This T cell receptor beta chain was profiled in a study of blood T cells in healthy people across ages. Study findings and constraints: The unknown donor CMV status may have confounded expanded clonotype changes. With unsorted PBMCs, a conclusive comparison of naive versus antigen-experienced cells was not possible. Diversity of TCR beta per million T cells declined in a roughly linear way with age.

PCR was performed a second time for 7 to 11 cycles using a sample-barcoded 5' primer and a J-beta primer mix. Each CDR3 protein gets one entry after TCRdb re-called the 5' RACE reads with MiXCR. The sample includes approximately 1.5 million distinct CDR3 sequences, about 32% of them seen just once. Germline loops: CDR1 MNHEY, CDR2 SVGAGI. V shed 4 bases and J shed 0 bases, with 11 bases lying between them. CDR3 size: 15 residues. A word on this clonotype: As yet, its antigen is unknown.

Healthy Caucasians from Russia aged about 6 to 90 served as donors. Source material: blood. This chain links TRBV6-5 with TRBJ2-3, with D tentatively TRBD1 (6 bases). This receptor was taken from a young woman in good health. CDR3 residues: CASSSGQSSTDTQYF. CDR3 sequence (DNA): TGTGCCAGCAGTTCCGGACAGTCTAGCACAGATACGCAGTATTTT.